This TCR beta chain was observed in a study of human T cells and chemical hapten exposure. Across the study: Predominantly women, the patients had alopecia areata, totalis or universalis.

Notes on the study in general: Versus controls, expanded TCRs had significantly more large CDR3 similarity clusters.

This sample's time point: patch test 1, 2 weeks after DPC sensitization. Treatment in this sample: therapeutic diphenylcyclopropenone sensitization with weekly scalp DPC. Individual cDNA molecules received unique molecular identifiers in the library. TCRdb reprocessed the RACE reads via MiXCR and lists one record per CDR3 protein. The sample lists under 65,000 distinct CDR3 sequences, about 10% occurring once. Details on this clonotype: Its specificity is not known.

Germline CDR1 is MDHEN and CDR2 is SYDVKM. CDR3 length: 13 amino acids. V was shortened by 6 bases and J by 4 bases, with 13 bases between the two germline ends. The TCR was taken from a woman aged 45-59 years with alopecia areata. Some clones in this sample may be carry-over from other donors' samples. The starting material was whole blood, obtained in connection with sensitization to the hapten diphenylcyclopropenone (DPC). The rearrangement uses TRBV28 and TRBJ2-7; D remains ambiguous. The CDR3 nucleotides are TGTGCCAGCAGGGTGACGGTAGGATACGAGCAGTACTTC. It specifies CASRVTVGYEQYF.